This T cell receptor (beta chain) was obtained from a study of CD8 T cells in ankylosing spondylitis. Study results and caveats: Reports say disease-linked clones showed up significantly more in matched ankylosing spondylitis synovial fluid. What appeared characteristic of ankylosing spondylitis blood was a TCR beta motif of eight highly homologous variants. Disease-linked clones proved CD8+ and comparatively uncommon in peripheral blood.

The V gene's germline CDR1 is DFQATT and CDR2 SNEGSKA (reference sequence). Trimming pared 5 bases from V and 0 bases from J, leaving 19 bases between. The CDR3 is 16 residues long. Library preparation for TCR beta used quantitative 5'-RACE with molecular barcodes. One entry per CDR3 protein results from TCRdb running MiXCR on the 5' RACE reads. The profile shows around 230,000 distinct CDR3 sequences, roughly 8.2% of them singletons. This clonotype was seen repeatedly, ten times or more. Antigen: not known. Sequences were obtained from blood, either unsorted or a sorted T cell fraction (not recorded which). The genes are TRBV20-1 and TRBJ1-2, with a possible D match to TRBD1 (5 bases). The TCR comes from a female donor with ankylosing spondylitis or in good health (not recorded which). This chain's CDR3 is CSAGRRQGGPNYGYTF. DNA of the CDR3: TGCAGTGCTGGCAGGAGGCAGGGAGGCCCTAACTATGGCTACACCTTC.